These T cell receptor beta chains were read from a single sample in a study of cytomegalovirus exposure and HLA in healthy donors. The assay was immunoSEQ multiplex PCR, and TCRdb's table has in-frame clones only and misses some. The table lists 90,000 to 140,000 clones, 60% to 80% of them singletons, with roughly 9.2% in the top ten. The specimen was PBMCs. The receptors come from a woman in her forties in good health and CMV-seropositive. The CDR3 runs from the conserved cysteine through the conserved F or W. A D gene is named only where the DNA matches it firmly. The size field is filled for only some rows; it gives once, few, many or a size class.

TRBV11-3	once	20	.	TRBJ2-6	TGTGCCAGCAGCTTAGAGGGTTGGGGCACGCGGGGATCTGGGGCCAACGTCCTGACTTTC	CASSLEGWGTRGSGANVLTF
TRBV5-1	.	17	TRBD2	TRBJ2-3	TGCGCCAGCAGCTTGGTGACTAGCGGAGATGGAACAGATACGCAGTATTTT	CASSLVTSGDGTDTQYF
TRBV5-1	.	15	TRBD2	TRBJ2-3	TGCGCCAGCACTCGACTAGCGGGTAGCACAGATACGCAGTATTTT	CASTRLAGSTDTQYF
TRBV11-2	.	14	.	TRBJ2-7	TGTGCCAGCAGCTTAGTGCGGGGGCGGTACGAGCAGTACTTC	CASSLVRGRYEQYF
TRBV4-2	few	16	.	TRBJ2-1	TGTGCCAGCAGCCAAGTCCTAGCGAGCTCCTACAATGAGCAGTTCTTC	CASSQVLASSYNEQFF
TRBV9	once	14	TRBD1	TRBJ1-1	TGTGCCAGCAGCCCCCGACAGGGGAACACTGAAGCTTTCTTT	CASSPRQGNTEAFF
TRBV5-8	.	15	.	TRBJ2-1	TGTGCCAGCAGCTTGGATCCTGCGGGCTACAATGAGCAGTTCTTC	CASSLDPAGYNEQFF
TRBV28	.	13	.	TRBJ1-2	TGTGCCAGCAGTCGCCAGCTAGGCTATGGCTACACCTTC	CASSRQLGYGYTF
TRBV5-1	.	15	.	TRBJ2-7	TGCGCCAGCAGCTTGAAGCAGGGGACCTTCTACGAGCAGTACTTC	CASSLKQGTFYEQYF
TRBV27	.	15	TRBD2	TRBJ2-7	TGTGCCAGCAGTCTCAGACTAGCGGGGTCCTACGAGCAGTACTTC	CASSLRLAGSYEQYF
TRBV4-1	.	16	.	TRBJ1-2	TGCGCCAGCAGCCAAGTATACGACAGATTTAACTATGGCTACACCTTC	CASSQVYDRFNYGYTF
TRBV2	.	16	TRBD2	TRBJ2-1	TGTGCCAGCAGTGCCATGGGACTAGTGGGCTACAATGAGCAGTTCTTC	CASSAMGLVGYNEQFF
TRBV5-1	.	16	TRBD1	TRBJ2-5	TGCGCCAGCAGCTTGGGTCTCCGGGACAGCCAAGAGACCCAGTACTTC	CASSLGLRDSQETQYF
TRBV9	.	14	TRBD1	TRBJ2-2	TGTGCCAGCAGCTCAGGGGGGAACACCGGGGAGCTGTTTTTT	CASSSGGNTGELFF
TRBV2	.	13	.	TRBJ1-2	TGTGCCAGCAGTGAAGCCACTAACTATGGCTACACCTTC	CASSEATNYGYTF
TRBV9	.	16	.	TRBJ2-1	TGTGCCAGCAGCGTAGGCCAGGGAGGCTCCTACAATGAGCAGTTCTTC	CASSVGQGGSYNEQFF
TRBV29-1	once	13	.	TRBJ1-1	TGCAGCGTTTCATCTCGGGTTCGGGCTGAAGCTTTCTTT	CSVSSRVRAEAFF
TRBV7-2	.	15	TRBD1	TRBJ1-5	TGTGCCAGCAGCTGCGACCCGGACAGGGGGCAGCCCCAGCATTTT	CASSCDPDRGQPQHF
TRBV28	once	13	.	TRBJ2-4	TGTGCCTGCTGGACACCTAGGGAAAACATTCAGTACTTC	CACWTPRENIQYF
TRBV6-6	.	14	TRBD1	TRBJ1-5	TGTGCCAGCAGTGTAGTCAGGGGGCACCAGCCCCAGCATTTT	CASSVVRGHQPQHF
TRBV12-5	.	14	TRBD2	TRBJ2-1	TGTGCTAGTGGTAGGACTAGCGGGACGGTTGAGCAGTTCTTC	CASGRTSGTVEQFF
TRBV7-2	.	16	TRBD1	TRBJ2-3	TGTGCCAGCAGCTCCCCCAGGACAGGGGCCCCAGATACGCAGTATTTT	CASSSPRTGAPDTQYF
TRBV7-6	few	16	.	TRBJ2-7	TGTGCCAGCAGCTCCCTGCCCCGGACAGAATCCTACGAGCAGTACTTC	CASSSLPRTESYEQYF
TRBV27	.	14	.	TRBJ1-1	TGTGCCAGCAGTTTATCTGGGGGGGGAGGGAGAGCTTTCTTT	CASSLSGGGGRAFF
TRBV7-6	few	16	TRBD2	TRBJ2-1	TGTGCCAGCAGCTTGAGAGCGGGGCCCTCCTACAATGAGCAGTTCTTC	CASSLRAGPSYNEQFF
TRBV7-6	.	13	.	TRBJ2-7	TGTGCCAGCAGCTCCAGGTCCTCCTACGAGCAGTACTTC	CASSSRSSYEQYF
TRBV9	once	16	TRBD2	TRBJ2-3	TGTGCCAGCAGCCCCTCGACTAGCGGTACCCCGAATACGCAGTATTTT	CASSPSTSGTPNTQYF
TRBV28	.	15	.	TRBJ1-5	TGTGCCAGCAGCCTTCTAAAGTATAGCAATCAGCCCCAGCATTTT	CASSLLKYSNQPQHF
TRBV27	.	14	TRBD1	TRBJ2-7	TGTGCCAGCACGCCCGGGACAGGAGGCTACGAGCAGTACTTC	CASTPGTGGYEQYF
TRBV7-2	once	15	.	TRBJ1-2	TGTGCCAGCAGCTTAGTTGGCGGGGGCGGCTATGGCTACACCTTC	CASSLVGGGGYGYTF
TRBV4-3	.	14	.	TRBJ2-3	TGCGCCAGCAGCCAAGTCGTAGGCACAGATACGCAGTATTTT	CASSQVVGTDTQYF
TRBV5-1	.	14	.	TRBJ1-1	TGCGCCAGCAGCTTGATGGGGGGGACTGCTGAAGCTTTCTTT	CASSLMGGTAEAFF